Listed below are T cell receptor beta chains from one sample, sequenced in a study of CD8 T cells in Susac syndrome. Each CDR3 protein gets one entry after TCRdb re-called the immunoSEQ multiplex PCR reads with MiXCR. The table records approximately 110,000 distinct CDR3 sequences, just under 95% of them present only once. The material sequenced was CD4+ T cells from PBMCs. All receptors come from a human donor in good health. Both conserved end residues are part of each CDR3. A D gene is named only where the DNA matches it firmly. A clone size is listed for some rows: how often the clone was seen (once, few, many), or a class if it is expanded.

J gene | V gene | D gene | clone size | CDR3 DNA | CDR3 protein
TRBJ1-3 | TRBV7-2 | - | - | TGTGCCAGCAGCCCCCAGGGGAGCTCTGGAAACACCATATATTTT | CASSPQGSSGNTIYF
TRBJ1-1 | TRBV30 | - | - | TGTGCCTGGGGTGGCGTTAACACTGAAGCTTTCTTT | CAWGGVNTEAFF
TRBJ2-1 | TRBV20-1 | TRBD2 | - | TGCAGTGCTAGAGTAGCGGGAGGTGGGAATGAGCAGTTCTTC | CSARVAGGGNEQFF
TRBJ1-2 | TRBV20-1 | TRBD1 | once | TGCAGTGGGGTAACAGGGGATTATGGCTACACCTTC | CSGVTGDYGYTF
TRBJ1-2 | TRBV10-3 | - | - | TGTGCCATCAGTGAGTCGACGGTGACTAACTATGGCTACACCTTC | CAISESTVTNYGYTF
TRBJ1-5 | TRBV18 | - | - | TGTGCCAGCTCACCAAGAAACAGGGAAGGACAGCCCCAGCATTTT | CASSPRNREGQPQHF
TRBJ1-3 | TRBV9 | TRBD1 | - | TGTGCCAGCAGCGCCCTAATCACAGGGGGCCCCTCTGGAAACACCATATATTTT | CASSALITGGPSGNTIYF
TRBJ2-7 | TRBV18 | TRBD2 | once | TGTGCCAGCTCACGCGGACTAGCGGAGGCCTACGAGCAGTACTTC | CASSRGLAEAYEQYF
TRBJ1-5 | TRBV20-1 | - | - | TGCAGTGCTAACAACAGGGTGGGTATTGATCAGCCCCAGCATTTT | CSANNRVGIDQPQHF
TRBJ2-1 | TRBV24-1 | - | - | TGTGCCACCAGTGATCGACAGAGCGCATACAATGAGCAGTTCTTC | CATSDRQSAYNEQFF
TRBJ2-1 | TRBV5-1 | TRBD2 | - | TGCGCCAGCAGCTTGGGGACTAGCGGGGTAAATGAGCAGTTCTTC | CASSLGTSGVNEQFF
TRBJ2-1 | TRBV5-4 | TRBD2 | - | TGTGCCAGCAGTTACGCGGGACTAGCCATAAATGAGCAGTTCTTC | CASSYAGLAINEQFF
TRBJ1-6 | TRBV10-3 | - | - | TGTGCCATCAGTGAGTCAACTGGGGCAAACTCACCCCTCCACTTT | CAISESTGANSPLHF
TRBJ2-7 | TRBV14 | - | - | TGTGCCAGCAGCCAAGCGGCCCCGACCTACGAGCAGTACTTC | CASSQAAPTYEQYF
TRBJ2-7 | TRBV23-1 | - | few | TGCGCCAGCAGTCAACGACGTTTTGGGCCTAGCAGGAACGAGCAGTACTTC | CASSQRRFGPSRNEQYF
TRBJ2-1 | TRBV5-1 | - | - | TGCGCCAGCAGCCGGGGGGGTTTTGGGACAGACAATGAGCAGTTCTTC | CASSRGGFGTDNEQFF
TRBJ1-2 | TRBV11-2 | - | - | TGTGCCAGCAGCTTAGCTCCCCGGGTCAGAGGCTACACCTTC | CASSLAPRVRGYTF
TRBJ2-3 | TRBV7-6 | TRBD1 | - | TGTGCCAGCAGCTTATGGACAGGGGCCACAGATACGCAGTATTTT | CASSLWTGATDTQYF
TRBJ1-5 | TRBV27 | TRBD1 | - | TGTGCCAGCAGGTCGGACAGGTTCAATCAGCCCCAGCATTTT | CASRSDRFNQPQHF
TRBJ1-5 | TRBV5-1 | - | - | TGCGCCAGCAGCTTGGGGGACATGAGCAATCAGCCCCAGCATTTT | CASSLGDMSNQPQHF
TRBJ2-2 | TRBV19 | TRBD1 | - | TGTGCCAGTAGCCAACAGGGGGCGACCACCGGGGAGCTGTTTTTT | CASSQQGATTGELFF
TRBJ2-7 | TRBV13 | - | - | TGTGCCAGCAGCTTACAGGGAAACCTGGGGTACGAGCAGTACTTC | CASSLQGNLGYEQYF
TRBJ1-2 | TRBV12-3/TRBV12-4 | - | - | TGTGCCAGCAGGGCAGGGGTTGAGAACTATGGCTACACCTTC | CASRAGVENYGYTF
TRBJ2-7 | TRBV7-9 | TRBD1 | - | TGTGCCAGCAGCTTTACAGGGGTCGAGCAGTACTTC | CASSFTGVEQYF
TRBJ1-1 | TRBV19 | TRBD1 | - | TGTGCCAGTACCCGGACAGGGCGGAACACTGAAGCTTTCTTT | CASTRTGRNTEAFF
TRBJ2-7 | TRBV6-1 | TRBD1 | - | TGTGCCAGCAGTACGCCGCCGGGACAGGCACCCTACGAGCAGTACTTC | CASSTPPGQAPYEQYF
TRBJ1-1 | TRBV7-7 | - | - | TGTGCCAGCAGACGAATCGACAGGAGGAACACTGAAGCTTTCTTT | CASRRIDRRNTEAFF
TRBJ2-7 | TRBV7-6 | TRBD2 | - | TGTGCCAGCAGCCCATTAGCGGGAGGGCCTGGCGAGCAGTACTTC | CASSPLAGGPGEQYF